The 18 T cell receptor beta chains reported below all come from one sample, sequenced in a study of T cells after yellow fever vaccination. TCRdb processed the 5' RACE reads anew with MiXCR; each CDR3 protein has one entry. The sample consists of approximately 550,000 distinct CDR3 sequences, under 25% of them appearing once. The starting material was PBMCs, obtained 15 days after the yellow fever booster vaccination. Source of these receptors: a man aged 30 to 45 who received the YFV17D yellow fever vaccine.

The rearrangement links TRBV5-4 to TRBJ2-1; 7 nucleotides match TRBD1. J lost 7 bases, V lost 5 bases, and 15 bases had no gene match. Germline CDR1 and CDR2: SGHNT and YYREEE (reference sequence). The CDR3 length is 16 residues. This chain's CDR3 is CASSSSTGSSRNEQFF. The CDR3 DNA reads as TGTGCCAGCAGTTCCTCGACAGGGTCCTCCAGAAATGAGCAGTTCTTC.

The gene calls are TRBV25-1 and TRBJ1-2, with unresolved D. This CDR3 spans 13 amino acids. V shed 4 bases and J shed 0 bases, with 6 bases lying between them. Per germline, CDR1 MGHDK and CDR2 SYGVNS. The CDR3 loop is CASSALANYGYTF. The CDR3 coding sequence is TGTGCCAGCAGTGCGCTAGCTAACTATGGCTACACCTTC.

The chain recombines TRBV6-2 or TRBV6-3 with TRBJ2-1; D assignment may be TRBD1 or TRBD2 (5 bases each). Deletions cut 8 bases from V and 4 bases from J, with 12 bases between. The germline gives CDR1 MNHEY, CDR2 SVGEGT. The CDR3 loop spans 13 amino acids. In nucleotides, the CDR3 is TGTGCCAGCCTGGGGGATCATTACAATGAGCAGTTCTTC. Amino acid sequence: CASLGDHYNEQFF.

The table lists this clonotype with a few counts. The chain couples TRBV5-1 to TRBJ2-7; D unclear. The CDR3 totals 11 residues. The V gene's germline CDR1 is SGHRS and CDR2 YFSETQ. V was shortened by 5 bases and J by 4 bases, with 7 bases between the two germline ends. In DNA form, the CDR3 reads TGCGCCAGCAGACAATATTACGAGCAGTACTTC. The encoded protein is CASRQYYEQYF.

This clonotype showed up just a few times. The chain employs TRBV4-3 and TRBJ1-2; D call uncertain. CDR1 LGHNA and CDR2 YSLEER come from the germline V gene. The CDR3 contains 15 residues. V was trimmed by 0 bases and J by 3 bases, leaving 11 bases between them. DNA of the CDR3: TGCGCCAGCAGCCAAGATTTAAGGGAATACTATGGCTACACCTTC. Its translation: CASSQDLREYYGYTF.

This clonotype was detected only a few times. The chain joins TRBV29-1 to TRBJ2-2, with D perhaps TRBD1 or TRBD2 (5 bases each). CDR3 length: 16 residues. Trimming pared 2 bases from V and 6 bases from J, leaving 19 bases between. Germline V gene data show CDR1 as SQVTM and CDR2 as ANQGSEA. The CDR3 sequence is CSVEPPPDGGAGELFF. CDR3 bases: TGCAGCGTTGAACCACCCCCAGATGGGGGTGCCGGGGAGCTGTTTTTT.

The rearrangement links TRBV20-1 to TRBJ2-7; TRBD2 aligns across 13 bases. CDR1 DFQATT and CDR2 SNEGSKA come from the germline V gene (reference sequence). The CDR3 spans 16 residues. With 0 bases clipped from V and 3 bases from J, the junction kept 5 bases outside the gene matches. DNA for the CDR3: TGCAGTGCTAGAGAATTTAGACTAGCGGGAGGCTACGAGCAGTACTTC. This gives the protein CSAREFRLAGGYEQYF.

V usage is TRBV11-2 and J usage is TRBJ2-2, with TRBD1 as a possible D gene (5 bases). Per the germline V gene, CDR1 is SGHAT and CDR2 is FQNNGV. The germline V and J ends were trimmed by 0 bases and 0 bases, with 8 bases remaining between them. This CDR3 spans 16 amino acids. The CDR3 loop reads CASSLETGSNTGELFF. The CDR3, as DNA: TGTGCCAGCAGCTTAGAAACAGGCTCGAACACCGGGGAGCTGTTTTTT.

This clonotype showed up just a few times. The J gene is TRBJ2-5, the V gene TRBV5-1; D remains ambiguous. V gave up 5 bases and J gave up 2 bases, with 7 bases separating them. Germline V gene sequence: CDR1 SGHRS, CDR2 YFSETQ. This CDR3 has 12 residues. The CDR3 nucleotides read TGCGCCAGCAGGTCGCTTCAAGAGACCCAGTACTTC. Encoded protein: CASRSLQETQYF.

This clonotype was observed a few times. The chain links TRBV30 to TRBJ1-6; 7 nucleotides match TRBD1. The CDR3 totals 15 residues. Trimming at V came to 3 bases and at J to 7 bases, leaving 9 bases not matched to a gene. The germline V gene has CDR1 GTSNPN and CDR2 SVGIG (reference sequence). Here the CDR3 reads CAWSPWRQGNSPLHF. Here the CDR3 DNA reads TGTGCCTGGAGCCCTTGGCGACAGGGAAATTCACCCCTCCACTTT. Full variable domain (rest looked up from reference TRBV30 and TRBJ1-6): SQTIHQWPATLVQPVGSPLSLECTVEGTSNPNLYWYRQAAGRGLQLLFYSVGIGQISSEVPQNLSASRPQDRQFILSSKKLLLSDSGFYLCAWSPWRQGNSPLHFGNGTRLTVT.

This clonotype was picked up many times. V usage is TRBV11-1 and J usage is TRBJ2-2; D is unclear. CDR1 and CDR2 (germline): SGHAT, FQDESV (reference sequence). Trimming took 5 bases from V and 2 from J, leaving 6 bases between them. The CDR3 has 13 amino acids. CDR3 DNA sequence: TGTGCCAGCAGCCGACCTAACACCGGGGAGCTGTTTTTT. The encoded protein is CASSRPNTGELFF.

This clonotype showed up many times. This chain uses TRBV5-1 with TRBJ2-7; D may correspond to TRBD1 or TRBD2 (6 bases each). The CDR3 loop spans 14 amino acids. From germline, CDR1 is SGHRS and CDR2 YFSETQ. Trimming shortened V by 5 bases and J by 3 bases, and 15 bases separated the two germline ends. In DNA form, the CDR3 reads TGCGCCAGCAGAAGAGACGGGGGCAGCTACGAGCAGTACTTC. Translated: CASRRDGGSYEQYF.

In its sample, this clonotype was seen a few times. The V gene is TRBV10-3, the J gene TRBJ2-6; weak D call: TRBD1 (5 bases). Germline loops: CDR1 ENHRY, CDR2 SYGVKD. V was clipped by 10 bases and J by 4 bases, with 20 bases between them. This CDR3 comprises 16 residues. The CDR3 region is CATTGAPGSGANVLTF. CDR3 bases: TGTGCCACTACAGGCGCACCCGGCTCCGGGGCCAACGTCCTGACTTTC.

This clonotype came up many times. One end of the junction fails to match germline, which may point to a read error. The V gene is TRBV12-3 or TRBV12-4, the J gene TRBJ2-3, with TRBD2 identical over 9 bases. The CDR3 spans 15 residues. DNA of the CDR3: TGTGCCAGCAGCTTAGCGGGAGTTGGAACAGATACGCAGTATTTT. It encodes CASSLAGVGTDTQYF.

This rearrangement joins TRBV20-1 to TRBJ1-2, with 11 bases matching TRBD1. The CDR3 consists of 14 residues. Per the germline V gene, CDR1 is DFQATT and CDR2 is SNEGSKA (reference sequence). Trimming removed 5 bases from V and 5 bases from J; junction bases left unmatched: 7. DNA for the CDR3: TGCAGTGCTGAGGGACAGGGGGAAATATATGGCTACACCTTC. Its translation is CSAEGQGEIYGYTF.

The chain employs TRBV14 and TRBJ2-7; D uncertain. CDR1 and CDR2 (germline): SGHDN, FVKESK. The CDR3 has 16 amino acids. V gave up 1 base and J gave up 0 bases, with 13 bases separating them. The CDR3 DNA sequence: TGTGCCAGCAGCCAAGGATGGTACAGCTACTCCTACGAGCAGTACTTC. Translated: CASSQGWYSYSYEQYF.

In this sample, this clonotype turned up a few times. The chain employs TRBV10-3 and TRBJ2-1; 10 nucleotides agree with TRBD2. CDR1 and CDR2 from the germline V gene are ENHRY and SYGVKD. This CDR3 has 15 residues. J was trimmed by 9 bases and V by 6 bases; bases with no gene match: 11. The CDR3 DNA reads TGTGCCATCAGGAGTTCTAGCGGGAGAGGTACTGAGCAGTTCTTC. Its protein product is CAIRSSSGRGTEQFF.

This clonotype was counted between two and nine times. This chain uses TRBV6-5 with TRBJ2-2; TRBD2 matches 8 bases. This CDR3 is built from 15 residues. The junction had 10 bases not matched to a gene; V was cut back by 5 bases and J by 8 bases. Per the germline V gene, CDR1 is MNHEY and CDR2 is SVGAGI. The CDR3 DNA reads TGTGCCAGCAGTACGCCCGGGACTAGAGGGGGGGAGCTGTTTTTT. It is translated as CASSTPGTRGGELFF.